The present T cell receptor (beta chain) was sequenced within a study of T cell responses to AZD1222 COVID-19 vaccine (dated by TCRdb to about 2021). As for the study more broadly: TCR sequencing covered fewer than 250 trial participants: nearly 210 given two doses of AZD1222 and 26 given two doses of MenACWY control vaccine. Trial participants were enrolled by age into subgroups of 18-55, 56-69 and 70-plus years, and around 150, 28 and 57 TCR-sequenced participants, respectively, were included in these subgroups. Findings and caveats that apply to the study as a whole: In the small 56-69-year group, the increase in depth fell short of significance, most likely because of low power. CD4 TCRs associated with the vaccine covered the entire spike protein, and the dominant responses were in regions 160-218 and 743-854. Because no samples from the day 14 peak response were available, repertoires could be characterized only after the peak T cell response. Spike-specific TCR breadth and depth rose significantly after two AZD1222 doses compared with day 0 and with MenACWY recipients. Conclusions about previously exposed vaccinees are limited because only six or seven AZD1222 recipients were SARS-CoV-2 seropositive at baseline. Nearly half of unique spike-specific TCRs reportedly recognized epitopes outside regions mutated in the B.1.351 and B.1.1.7 variants. Participants were mostly white British and included more females than males, and it was suggested by the authors that clonal diversity may have been underestimated.

According to the study, the label for this sample's time point signals: about 28 days (+/-7) after the second vaccine dose. AZD1222 recipients given second doses at about 4 weeks or at about 12 weeks were pooled, since spike-specific TCR depth and breadth were not found to differ between the two schedules. Vaccinee samples were obtained from the UK trials COV001 and COV002, which included a single-blind randomized controlled phase 2/3 trial of AZD1222 (ChAdOx1 nCoV-19) in healthy adults. For TCRbeta chain sequencing, PBMC samples from trial participants were taken at day 0 and at day 28 after the second dose. As for this clone: The target of this receptor is not known. Base qualities were left out, and no much larger clone turns up one base away.

The junction carries 13 bases between V and J, which are trimmed by 4 bases and 2 bases respectively. CDR1 SGHDT and CDR2 YYEEEE are derived from the germline V gene. The CDR3, cysteine through phenylalanine, is 15 amino acids long. Only the CDR3 region is kept as DNA, spanning 45 bases read in frame from base 1. The CDR3 regions of human TCRbeta chains were subjected to immunosequencing. Regarding the original processing steps: Repertoire TCRs were checked for matches against a reference library of SARS-CoV-2-specific TCRs that had been generated using the MIRA antigen-specificity platform. Breadth meant the fraction of unique TCRs that were SARS-CoV-2-associated, whereas depth meant the fraction of total T cells that were SARS-CoV-2-associated. Each spike-specific TCR was assigned to its reactive spike region and to a CD4 or CD8 class using the MIRA data. Log10-transformed breadth and depth values were compared by one-way ANOVA with Sidak's multiple comparisons tests. Imported from immuneACCESS, the table was reduced by TCRdb to in-frame sequences with V and J called. These copies leave out some clones; in studies compared against another copy, an unresolved V gene accounts for under half, and the cause of the remainder is not known. The V and J calls and clone size are taken from that table; D and trimming were inferred from the DNA. The sample table holds tens of thousands of clones, of which 83% were seen once. The biggest ten clones account for about 6.1% of the sample.

This receptor was obtained from an adult who received the AZD1222 COVID-19 vaccine. The chain uses TRBV5-6 and TRBJ1-5; TRBD1 is a possible D gene, resting on 5 matching bases. The specimen was peripheral blood, collected 28 days after the second AZD1222 dose. The sequence in DNA is TGTGCCAGCAGCCGGAGGGGAGGTGGCAATCAGCCCCAGCATTTT. Its protein product is CASSRRGGGNQPQHF.